The clone carrying this T cell receptor beta chain appeared a few times. The target antigen is unknown. TCRdb redid the calling of the 5' RACE reads with MiXCR, one entry per CDR3 protein. The sample carries about 98,000 distinct CDR3 sequences, more than 9.5% recorded once. The record originates from a study of early T cells in non-severe SARS-CoV-2 infection. For the study at large: Whole-blood bulk RNA, unsorted, was sequenced, and chains were unpaired.

Trimming shortened V by 2 bases and J by 1 base, and 14 bases separated the two germline ends. The CDR3 is made up of 16 amino acids. CDR1 is MNHEY and CDR2 is SVGEGT in the germline V gene. Whole-study findings and limits: Matching results from VDJdb favored anti-spike CD8 responses, leaving private and CD4 specificities undetected.

This sequence was found in an adult who was a healthcare worker with PCR-confirmed SARS-CoV-2 infection or an uninfected control (not recorded which). The rearrangement links TRBV6-2 or TRBV6-3 to TRBJ1-1; D might be TRBD1 (6 bases). The sequencing sample was made of whole blood. In nucleotides, the CDR3 is TGTGCCAGCAGTTACAGGGACACGCGCGCGAACACTGAAGCTTTCTTT. The encoded protein is CASSYRDTRANTEAFF.